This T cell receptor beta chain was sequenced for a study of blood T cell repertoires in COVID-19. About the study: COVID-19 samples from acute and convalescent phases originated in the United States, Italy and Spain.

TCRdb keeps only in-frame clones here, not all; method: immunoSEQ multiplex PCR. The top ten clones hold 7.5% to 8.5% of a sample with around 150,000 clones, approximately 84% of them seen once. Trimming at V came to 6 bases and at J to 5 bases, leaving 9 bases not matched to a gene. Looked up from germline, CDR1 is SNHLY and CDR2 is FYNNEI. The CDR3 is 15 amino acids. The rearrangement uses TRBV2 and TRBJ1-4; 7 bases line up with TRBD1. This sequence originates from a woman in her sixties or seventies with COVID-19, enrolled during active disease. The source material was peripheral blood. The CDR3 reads CASRVPGQINEKLFF. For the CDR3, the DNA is TGTGCCAGCAGAGTACCGGGACAGATAAATGAAAAACTGTTTTTT.